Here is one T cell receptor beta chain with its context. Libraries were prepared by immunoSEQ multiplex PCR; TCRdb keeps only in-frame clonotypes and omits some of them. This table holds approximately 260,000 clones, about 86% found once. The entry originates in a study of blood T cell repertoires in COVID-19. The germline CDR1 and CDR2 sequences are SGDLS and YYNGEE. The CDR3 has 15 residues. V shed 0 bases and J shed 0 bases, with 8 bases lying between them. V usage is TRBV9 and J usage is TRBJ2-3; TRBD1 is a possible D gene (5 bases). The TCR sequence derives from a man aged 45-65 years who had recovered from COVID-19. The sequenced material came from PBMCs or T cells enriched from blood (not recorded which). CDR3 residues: CASSVERGSTDTQYF. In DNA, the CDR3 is TGTGCCAGCAGCGTAGAAAGGGGTAGCACAGATACGCAGTATTTT.